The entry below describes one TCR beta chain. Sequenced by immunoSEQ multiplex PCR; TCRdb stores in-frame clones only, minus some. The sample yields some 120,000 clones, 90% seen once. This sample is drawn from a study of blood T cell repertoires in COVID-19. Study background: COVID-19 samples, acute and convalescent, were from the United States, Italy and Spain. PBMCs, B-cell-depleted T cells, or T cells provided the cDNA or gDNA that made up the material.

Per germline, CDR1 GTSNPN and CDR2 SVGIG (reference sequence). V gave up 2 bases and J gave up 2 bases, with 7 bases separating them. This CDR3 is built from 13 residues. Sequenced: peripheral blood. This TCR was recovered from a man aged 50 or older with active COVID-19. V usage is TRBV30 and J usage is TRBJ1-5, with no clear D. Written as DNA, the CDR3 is TGTGCCTGGAGTTGGCAGGGCAATCAGCCCCAGCATTTT. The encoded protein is CAWSWQGNQPQHF. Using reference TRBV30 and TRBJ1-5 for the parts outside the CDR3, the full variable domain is SQTIHQWPATLVQPVGSPLSLECTVEGTSNPNLYWYRQAAGRGLQLLFYSVGIGQISSEVPQNLSASRPQDRQFILSSKKLLLSDSGFYLCAWSWQGNQPQHFGDGTRLSIL.